What follows are 10 T cell receptor beta chains derived from one specimen sequenced in a study of CD8 T cells in ankylosing spondylitis. TCRdb independently ran MiXCR on the 5' RACE reads; one entry per CDR3 protein. The table lists roughly 140,000 distinct CDR3 sequences, 40% to 50% of them singletons. The sequenced material came from synovial fluid, either unsorted or a sorted T cell fraction (not recorded which). The receptors derive from a male donor with ankylosing spondylitis.

This clonotype has just a few counts. The chain combines TRBV10-3 with TRBJ2-5, with 8 bases that match TRBD2. CDR1 and CDR2 from the germline V gene are ENHRY and SYGVKD. This CDR3 is 13 amino acids long. The V and J ends lost 10 bases and 4 bases, in that order; junction bases with no gene match: 8. The CDR3 loop reads CATGTGTRETQYF. The DNA for the CDR3 is TGTGCCACCGGAACCGGGACTAGAGAGACCCAGTACTTC.

A few counts support this clonotype. J is TRBJ1-1 and V is TRBV4-1; 10 nucleotides line up with TRBD1. The CDR3 runs to 16 residues. With V trimmed by 3 bases and J by 0 bases, 4 bases remained unmatched. Per the germline V gene, CDR1 is MGHRA and CDR2 is YSYEKL. The CDR3 nucleotides are TGCGCCAGCAGCCACGGGACAGGGGACATGAACACTGAAGCTTTCTTT. Amino acids: CASSHGTGDMNTEAFF.

V and J are TRBV12-5 and TRBJ1-2; no definite D call. Trimming removed 4 bases at V and 5 bases at J, with 14 bases between. The CDR3 has 14 amino acids. The germline CDR1 and CDR2 sequences are LGHNT and FRNRAP. CDR3 amino acids: CASGYAPSGYGYTF. The CDR3 bases are TGTGCTAGTGGTTATGCCCCCTCGGGATATGGCTACACCTTC.

The J gene is TRBJ2-2, the V gene TRBV4-3, with 10 bases aligning to TRBD2. Unmatched junction bases numbered 4, after V lost 1 base and J lost 5 bases. The CDR3 is 16 residues long. Germline loops: CDR1 LGHNA, CDR2 YSLEER. CDR3 bases: TGCGCCAGCAGCCAAGTAGCGGGAGGAAGGACCGGGGAGCTGTTTTTT. This translates into CASSQVAGGRTGELFF.

The chain carries TRBV6-1 and TRBJ2-7, with TRBD2 identical over 9 bases. The CDR3 extends over 14 amino acids. The germline V gene encodes CDR1 MNHNS and CDR2 SASEGT. Germline trimming cut 11 bases from V and 5 bases from J; bases unmatched to any gene: 13. CDR3 in DNA: TGTGCCGCAGCGGGAGCGGGAGGCCACGACGAGCAGTACTTC. Its protein product is CAAAGAGGHDEQYF.

This clonotype appeared once. The chain couples TRBV5-1 to TRBJ2-7, with 11 positions matching TRBD2. The CDR3 length is 15 residues. Germline CDR1 and CDR2: SGHRS and YFSETQ. Trimming took 0 bases from V and 6 from J; bases not matched to a gene: 5. CDR3 in amino acids: CASSLVLAGAGEQYF. In DNA, the CDR3 is TGCGCCAGCAGCTTGGTACTAGCGGGAGCGGGCGAGCAGTACTTC.

This clonotype is a singleton in its sample. This sequence joins TRBV5-6 and TRBJ2-3; 7 bases match TRBD1. There are 18 residues in the CDR3. The trim removed 2 bases at V and 3 bases at J, leaving 15 bases unmatched. CDR1 SGHDT and CDR2 YYEEEE come from the germline V gene. The CDR3 bases are TGTGCCAGCAGCTTACGACCGACCATCAGGGGGAGTACAGATACGCAGTATTTT. It specifies CASSLRPTIRGSTDTQYF.

This clonotype was found many times. The chain couples TRBV10-3 to TRBJ1-2; D might be TRBD1 (5 bases). Germline CDR1 ENHRY, CDR2 SYGVKD. The CDR3 is 12 residues long. The germline V and J ends were trimmed by 6 bases and 4 bases, with 9 bases remaining between them. The CDR3 loop reads CAIRGRAYGYTF. The DNA of the CDR3 is TGTGCCATCAGGGGGCGCGCCTATGGCTACACCTTC.

This rearrangement joins TRBV5-1 to TRBJ2-5, with TRBD2 matching over 11 bases. The J segment lost 2 bases and the V segment lost 0 bases, leaving 6 bases of the junction unmatched. The length of the CDR3 is 17 residues. Germline V CDR1 and CDR2: SGHRS, YFSETQ. The CDR3 DNA follows: TGCGCCAGCAGCTTGGTGGCTAGCGGGAGGACGCAAGAGACCCAGTACTTC. Translation gives CASSLVASGRTQETQYF.

This clonotype was detected a few times. J is TRBJ1-1 and V is TRBV29-1, with D perhaps matching TRBD1 (6 bases). The CDR3 sequence is 12 residues long. The ends were cut back, 6 bases at V and 1 base at J, with 9 bases in the middle. CDR1 and CDR2 from the germline V gene are SQVTM and ANQGSEA. This CDR3 is CSVTGQNTEAFF. DNA for the CDR3: TGCAGCGTCACGGGACAGAACACTGAAGCTTTCTTT.